This T cell receptor beta chain was documented in a study of blood T cell repertoires in COVID-19. Profiling relied on immunoSEQ multiplex PCR, and the TCRdb table lists in-frame clones only, not all of them. The repertoire consists of 200,000 to 300,000 clones, with around 82% occurring once and the leading ten covering approximately 3.8%. The CDR3 runs to 14 residues. The J segment lost 5 bases and the V segment lost 3 bases, leaving 5 bases of the junction unmatched. CDR1 is SGHTA and CDR2 is FQGNSA in the germline V gene. The clonotype originates from a woman in her thirties or forties who had been exposed to COVID-19. V gene TRBV7-2 combines with J gene TRBJ2-5; the match to TRBD2 covers 8 bases. The sequenced sample was PBMCs or T cells enriched from blood (not recorded which). CDR3 nucleotides: TGTGCCAGCAGCTTCGGCGGGGGGTATGAGACCCAGTACTTC. Translating it yields CASSFGGGYETQYF.